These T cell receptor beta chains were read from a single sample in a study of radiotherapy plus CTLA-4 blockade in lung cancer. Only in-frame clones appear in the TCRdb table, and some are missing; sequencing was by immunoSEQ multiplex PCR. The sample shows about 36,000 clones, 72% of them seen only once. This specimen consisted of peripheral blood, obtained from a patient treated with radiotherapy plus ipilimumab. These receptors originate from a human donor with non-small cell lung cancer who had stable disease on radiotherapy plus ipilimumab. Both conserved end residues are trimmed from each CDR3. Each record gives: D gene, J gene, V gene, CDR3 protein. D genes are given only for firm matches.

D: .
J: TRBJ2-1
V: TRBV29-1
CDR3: SVLDRLTGNEQF

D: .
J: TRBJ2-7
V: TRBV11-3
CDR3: ASSFAAGDEQY

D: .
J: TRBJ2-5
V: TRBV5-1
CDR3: ASSLGLGHIPETQY

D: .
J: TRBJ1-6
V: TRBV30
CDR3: AWKEQYNSPLH

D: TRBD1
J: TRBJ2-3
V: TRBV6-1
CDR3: ASRGDRGRTDTQY

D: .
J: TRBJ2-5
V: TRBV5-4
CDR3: ASSFGGGRSQETQY

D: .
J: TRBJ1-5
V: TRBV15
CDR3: ATSTQPDQPQH

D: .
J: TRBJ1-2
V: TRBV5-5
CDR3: ASSPWTALNYGYT

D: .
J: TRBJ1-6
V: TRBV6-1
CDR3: ASSAGNYNSPLH

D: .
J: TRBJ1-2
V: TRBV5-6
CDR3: ASSSFGWAQGHGYT

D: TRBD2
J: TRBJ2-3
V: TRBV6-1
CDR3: ASSERPLADTDTQY

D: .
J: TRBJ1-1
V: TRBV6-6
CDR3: ASRQQGAGAEAF

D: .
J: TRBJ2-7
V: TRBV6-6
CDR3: ASSRGDTGSYEQY

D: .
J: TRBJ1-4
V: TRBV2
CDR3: ASSGDFNEKLF

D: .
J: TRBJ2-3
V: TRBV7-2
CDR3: ASSFALKRGTDTQY

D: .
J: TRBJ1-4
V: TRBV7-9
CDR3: ASSPMGFNEKLF

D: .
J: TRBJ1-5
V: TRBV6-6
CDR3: ASRSLETENQPQH

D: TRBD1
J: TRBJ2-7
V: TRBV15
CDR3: ATSRDLGTGSYEQY

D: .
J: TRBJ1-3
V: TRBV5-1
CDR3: ASSLGSSGNTIY

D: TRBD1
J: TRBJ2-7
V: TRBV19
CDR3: ASSIGQGVKEQY

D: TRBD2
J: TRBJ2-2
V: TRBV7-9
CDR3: ASSRRRGGHTGELF

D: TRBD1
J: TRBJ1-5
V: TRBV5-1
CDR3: ASSLGTGENSNQPQH

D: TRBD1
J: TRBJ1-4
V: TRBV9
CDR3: ASSVSQGVDEKLF

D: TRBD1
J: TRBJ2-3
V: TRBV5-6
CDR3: ASSPGQGGTDTQY

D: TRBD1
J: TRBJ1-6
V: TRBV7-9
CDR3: ASSSGTDNSPLH

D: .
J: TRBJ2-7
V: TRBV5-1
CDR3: ASSIGSAGTYEQY

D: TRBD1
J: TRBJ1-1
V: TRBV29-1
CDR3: SVGTGYEAF

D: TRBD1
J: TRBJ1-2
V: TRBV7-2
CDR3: ASSLAPGQAGGYT

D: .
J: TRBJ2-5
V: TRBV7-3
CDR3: ASSLSSVQGQETQY

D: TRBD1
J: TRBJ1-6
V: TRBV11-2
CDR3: ASSARTGGYSPLH

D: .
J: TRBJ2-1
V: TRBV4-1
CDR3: ASSQDHGMLNEQF

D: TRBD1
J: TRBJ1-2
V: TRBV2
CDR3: ASRVMGQSMGYT

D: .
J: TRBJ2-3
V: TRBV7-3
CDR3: ASSFNRGGDTQY

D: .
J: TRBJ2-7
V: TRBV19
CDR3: ASSIGGDSYEQY

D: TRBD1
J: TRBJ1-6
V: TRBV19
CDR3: ATGGQGNSPPH

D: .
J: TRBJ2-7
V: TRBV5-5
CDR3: ASSLQDYEQY

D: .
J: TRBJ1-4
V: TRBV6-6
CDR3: ASSWQSEKLF

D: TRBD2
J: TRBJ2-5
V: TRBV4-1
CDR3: ASSQNPGLGGETQY

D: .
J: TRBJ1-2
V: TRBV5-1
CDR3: ASSLGLRTGHQGGYT

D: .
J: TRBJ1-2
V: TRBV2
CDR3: ASSEFLQSYGYT

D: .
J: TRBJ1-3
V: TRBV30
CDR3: ACSGLISGNTIY

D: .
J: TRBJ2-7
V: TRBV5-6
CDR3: ASRETAHISYEQY

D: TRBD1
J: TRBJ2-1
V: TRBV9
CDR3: ASGSTGGLLNEQF

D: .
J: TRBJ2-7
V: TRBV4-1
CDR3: ASSQGERGYEQY

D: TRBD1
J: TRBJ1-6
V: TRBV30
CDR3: AWRNPGQGTSPLH

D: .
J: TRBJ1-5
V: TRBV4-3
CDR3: ASSQDRSNQPQH

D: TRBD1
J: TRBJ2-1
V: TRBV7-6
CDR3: ASSSPDRGYNEQF

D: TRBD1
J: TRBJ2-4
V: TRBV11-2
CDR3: ASSRDRENIQY

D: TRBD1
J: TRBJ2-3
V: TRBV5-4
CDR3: ASSWDSRTDTQY

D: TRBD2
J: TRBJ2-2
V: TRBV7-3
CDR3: ASSLTRESSGRGELF

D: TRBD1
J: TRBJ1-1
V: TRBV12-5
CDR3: ASGSETGTNTEAF

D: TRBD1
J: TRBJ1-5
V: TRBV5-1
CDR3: ASSLVPPRDRVASNQPQH

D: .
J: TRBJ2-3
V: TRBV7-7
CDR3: ASSRGGGDTDTQY

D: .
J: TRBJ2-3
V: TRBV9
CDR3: ASSAPGLGGGTDTQY